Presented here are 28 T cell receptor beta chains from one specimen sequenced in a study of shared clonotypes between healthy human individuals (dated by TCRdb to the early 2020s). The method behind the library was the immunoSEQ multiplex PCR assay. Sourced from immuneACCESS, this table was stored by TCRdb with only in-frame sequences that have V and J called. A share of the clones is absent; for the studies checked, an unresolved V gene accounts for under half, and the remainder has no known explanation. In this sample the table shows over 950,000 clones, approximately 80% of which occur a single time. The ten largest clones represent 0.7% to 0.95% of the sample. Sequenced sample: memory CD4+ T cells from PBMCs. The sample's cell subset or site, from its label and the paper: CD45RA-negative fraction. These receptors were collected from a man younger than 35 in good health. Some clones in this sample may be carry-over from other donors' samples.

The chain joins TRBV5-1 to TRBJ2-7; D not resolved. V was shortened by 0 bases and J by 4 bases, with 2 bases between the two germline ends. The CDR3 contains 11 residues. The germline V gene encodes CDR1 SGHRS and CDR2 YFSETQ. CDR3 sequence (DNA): TGCGCCAGCAGCTTGGAGTACGAGCAGTACTTC. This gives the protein CASSLEYEQYF.

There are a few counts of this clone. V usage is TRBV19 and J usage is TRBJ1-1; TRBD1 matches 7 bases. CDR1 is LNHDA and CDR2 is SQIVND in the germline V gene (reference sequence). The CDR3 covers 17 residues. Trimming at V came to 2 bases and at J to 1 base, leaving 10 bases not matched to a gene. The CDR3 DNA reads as TGTGCCAGTAGTATATTAAGAGGGGGCGGAAGGAACACTGAAGCTTTCTTT. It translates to CASSILRGGGRNTEAFF.

The CDR3 is CASSQALGDYGYTF. CDR3 DNA sequence: TGCGCCAGCAGCCAAGCTCTGGGGGACTATGGCTACACCTTC. The V call is TRBV4-1, the J call TRBJ1-2, with a weak D call TRBD1 (5 bases). Trimming removed 1 base at V and 3 bases at J, with 9 bases between. Germline V CDR1 and CDR2: MGHRA, YSYEKL. This CDR3 spans 14 amino acids.

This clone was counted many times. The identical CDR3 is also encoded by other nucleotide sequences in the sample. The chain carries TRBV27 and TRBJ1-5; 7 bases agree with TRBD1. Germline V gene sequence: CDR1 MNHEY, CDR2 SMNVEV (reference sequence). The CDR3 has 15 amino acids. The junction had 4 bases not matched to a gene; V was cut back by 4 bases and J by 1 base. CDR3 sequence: CASSSGQQSNQPQHF. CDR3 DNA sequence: TGTGCCAGCAGTTCGGGACAGCAGAGCAATCAGCCCCAGCATTTT.

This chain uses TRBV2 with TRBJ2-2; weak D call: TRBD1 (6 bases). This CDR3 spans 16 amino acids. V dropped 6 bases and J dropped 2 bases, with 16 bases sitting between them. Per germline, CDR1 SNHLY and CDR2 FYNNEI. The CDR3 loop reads CASSGWGRGNTGELFF. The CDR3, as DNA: TGTGCCAGCAGCGGGTGGGGCAGGGGTAACACCGGGGAGCTGTTTTTT.

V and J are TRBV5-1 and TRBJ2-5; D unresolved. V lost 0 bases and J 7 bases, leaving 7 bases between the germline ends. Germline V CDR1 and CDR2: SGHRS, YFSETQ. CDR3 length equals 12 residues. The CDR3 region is CASSLALGTQYF. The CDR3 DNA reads TGCGCCAGCAGCTTGGCCTTAGGGACCCAGTACTTC.

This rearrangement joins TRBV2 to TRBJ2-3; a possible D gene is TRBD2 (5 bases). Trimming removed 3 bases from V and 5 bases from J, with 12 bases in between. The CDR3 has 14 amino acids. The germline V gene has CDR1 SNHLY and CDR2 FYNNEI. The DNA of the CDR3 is TGTGCCAGCAGTGACAGGTCCCGGGGAGATACGCAGTATTTT. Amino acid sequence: CASSDRSRGDTQYF.

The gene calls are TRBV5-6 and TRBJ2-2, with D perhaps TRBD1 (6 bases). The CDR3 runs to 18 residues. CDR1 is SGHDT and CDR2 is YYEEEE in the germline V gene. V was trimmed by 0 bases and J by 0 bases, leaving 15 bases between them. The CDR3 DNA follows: TGTGCCAGCAGCTTGGTGGGGTATTACAGGGCGAACACCGGGGAGCTGTTTTTT. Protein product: CASSLVGYYRANTGELFF.

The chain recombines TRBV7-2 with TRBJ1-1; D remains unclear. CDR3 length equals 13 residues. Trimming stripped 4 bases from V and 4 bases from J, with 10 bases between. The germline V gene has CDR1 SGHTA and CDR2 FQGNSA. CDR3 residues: CASSSRAGTEAFF. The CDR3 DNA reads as TGTGCCAGCAGCTCAAGGGCGGGCACTGAAGCTTTCTTT.

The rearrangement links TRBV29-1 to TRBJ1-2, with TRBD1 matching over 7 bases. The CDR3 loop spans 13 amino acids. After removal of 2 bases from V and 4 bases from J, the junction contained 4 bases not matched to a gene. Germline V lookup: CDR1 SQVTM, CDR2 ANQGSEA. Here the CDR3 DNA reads TGCAGCGTTGAATCCGGGACAGCCTATGGCTACACCTTC. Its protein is CSVESGTAYGYTF.

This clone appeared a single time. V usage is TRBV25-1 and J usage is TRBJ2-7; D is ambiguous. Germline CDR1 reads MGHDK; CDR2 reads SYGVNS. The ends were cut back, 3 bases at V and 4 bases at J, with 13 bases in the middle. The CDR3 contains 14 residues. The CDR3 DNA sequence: TGTGCCAGCAGTGACGGTCGTGGGTTGTACGAGCAGTACTTC. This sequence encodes CASSDGRGLYEQYF.

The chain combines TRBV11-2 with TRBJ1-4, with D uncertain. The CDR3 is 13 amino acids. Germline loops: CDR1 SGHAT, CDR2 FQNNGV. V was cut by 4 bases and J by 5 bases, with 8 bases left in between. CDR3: CASSSGRNEKLFF. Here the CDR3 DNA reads TGTGCCAGCAGCTCCGGCCGGAATGAAAAACTGTTTTTT.

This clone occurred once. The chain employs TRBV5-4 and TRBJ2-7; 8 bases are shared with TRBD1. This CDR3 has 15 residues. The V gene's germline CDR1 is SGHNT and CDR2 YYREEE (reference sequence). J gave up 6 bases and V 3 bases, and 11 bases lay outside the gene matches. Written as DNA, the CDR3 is TGTGCCAGCAGCTATTATACCGGGACAGGCGTCGAGCAGTACTTC. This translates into CASSYYTGTGVEQYF.

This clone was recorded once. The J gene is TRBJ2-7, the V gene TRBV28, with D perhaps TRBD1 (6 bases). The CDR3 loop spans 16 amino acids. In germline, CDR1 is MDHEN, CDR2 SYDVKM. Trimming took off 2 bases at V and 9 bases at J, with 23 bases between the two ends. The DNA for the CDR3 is TGTGCCAGCAGTTTACCCGACAGGCGACTACGATTCGCGCAGTACTTC. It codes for CASSLPDRRLRFAQYF.

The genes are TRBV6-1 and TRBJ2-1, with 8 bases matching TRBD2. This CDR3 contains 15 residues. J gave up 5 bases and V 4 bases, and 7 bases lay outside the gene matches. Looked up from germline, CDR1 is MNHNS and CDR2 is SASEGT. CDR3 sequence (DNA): TGTGCCAGCAGTGGCGGTTCAGCGGGGGACAATGAGCAGTTCTTC. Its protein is CASSGGSAGDNEQFF.

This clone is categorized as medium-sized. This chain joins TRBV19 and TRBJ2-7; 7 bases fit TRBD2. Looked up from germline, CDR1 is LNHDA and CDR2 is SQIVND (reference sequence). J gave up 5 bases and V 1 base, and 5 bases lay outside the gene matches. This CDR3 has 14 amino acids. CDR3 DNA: TGTGCCAGTAGTATAGGGCGGGGGTCCCACGAGCAGTACTTC. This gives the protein CASSIGRGSHEQYF.

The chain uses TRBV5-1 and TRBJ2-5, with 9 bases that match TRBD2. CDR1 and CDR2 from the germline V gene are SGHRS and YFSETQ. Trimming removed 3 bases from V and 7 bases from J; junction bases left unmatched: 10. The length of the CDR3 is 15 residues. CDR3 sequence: CASSSRLADPGTQYF. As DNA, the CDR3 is TGCGCCAGCAGCTCCAGACTAGCGGATCCCGGGACCCAGTACTTC.

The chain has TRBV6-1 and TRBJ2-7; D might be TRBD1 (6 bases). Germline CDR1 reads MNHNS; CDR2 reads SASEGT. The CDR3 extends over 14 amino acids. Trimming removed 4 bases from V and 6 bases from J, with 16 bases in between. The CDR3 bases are TGTGCCAGCAGTGGGGGGACACGTAATGGCGAGCAGTACTTC. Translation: CASSGGTRNGEQYF.

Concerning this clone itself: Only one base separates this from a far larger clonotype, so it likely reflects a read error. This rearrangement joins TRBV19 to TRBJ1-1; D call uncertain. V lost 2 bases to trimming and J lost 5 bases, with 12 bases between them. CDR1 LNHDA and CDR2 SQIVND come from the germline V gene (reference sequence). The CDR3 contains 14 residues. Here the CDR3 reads CASSIRVDGTEAFF. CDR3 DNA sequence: TGTGCCAGTAGTATAAGGGTGGACGGGACTGAAGCTTTCTTT.

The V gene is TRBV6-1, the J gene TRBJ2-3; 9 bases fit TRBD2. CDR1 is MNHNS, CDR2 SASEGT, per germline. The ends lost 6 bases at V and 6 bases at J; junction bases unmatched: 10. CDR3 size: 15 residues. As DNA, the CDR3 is TGTGCCAGCAGAAAACTTAGCGGGAGTAGGGATACGCAGTATTTT. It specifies CASRKLSGSRDTQYF.

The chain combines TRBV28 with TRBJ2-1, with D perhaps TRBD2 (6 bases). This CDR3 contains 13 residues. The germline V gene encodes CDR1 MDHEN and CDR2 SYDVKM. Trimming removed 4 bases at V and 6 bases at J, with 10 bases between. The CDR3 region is CASSYGTPNEQFF. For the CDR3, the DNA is TGTGCCAGCAGTTACGGGACTCCCAATGAGCAGTTCTTC. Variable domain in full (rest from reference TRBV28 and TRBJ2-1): DVKVTQSSRYLVKRTGEKVFLECVQDMDHENMFWYRQDPGLGLRLIYFSYDVKMKEKGDIPEGYSVSREKKERFSLILESASTNQTSMYLCASSYGTPNEQFFGPGTRLTVL.

The CDR3 is CASSLGAGLVGYTF. CDR3 DNA sequence: TGTGCCAGCAGCTTAGGCGCGGGTTTGGTTGGCTACACCTTC. The V gene is TRBV7-2, the J gene TRBJ1-2; D is ambiguous. Between the trimmed V and J ends, which lost 1 base and 7 bases, there was a span of 13 bases. Germline CDR1 SGHTA, CDR2 FQGNSA. The CDR3 runs to 14 residues.

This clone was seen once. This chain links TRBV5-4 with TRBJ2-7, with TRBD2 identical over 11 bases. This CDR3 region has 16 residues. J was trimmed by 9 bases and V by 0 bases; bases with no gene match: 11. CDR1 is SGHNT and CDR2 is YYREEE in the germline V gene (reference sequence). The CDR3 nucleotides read TGTGCCAGCAGCTTGGTCGGGACTAGCGGAACCGGGCGGCAGTACTTC. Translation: CASSLVGTSGTGRQYF.

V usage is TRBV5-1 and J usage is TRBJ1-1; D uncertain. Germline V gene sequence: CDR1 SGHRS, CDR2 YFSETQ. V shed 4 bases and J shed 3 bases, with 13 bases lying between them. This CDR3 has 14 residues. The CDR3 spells CASSIANGDTEAFF. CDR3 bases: TGCGCCAGCAGCATTGCCAACGGGGACACTGAAGCTTTCTTT.

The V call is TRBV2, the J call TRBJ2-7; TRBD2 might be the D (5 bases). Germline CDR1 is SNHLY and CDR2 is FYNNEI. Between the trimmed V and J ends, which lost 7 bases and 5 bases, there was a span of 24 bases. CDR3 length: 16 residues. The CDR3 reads CASTFERVELSDEQYF. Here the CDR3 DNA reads TGTGCCAGCACCTTCGAGAGGGTAGAGTTATCGGACGAGCAGTACTTC.

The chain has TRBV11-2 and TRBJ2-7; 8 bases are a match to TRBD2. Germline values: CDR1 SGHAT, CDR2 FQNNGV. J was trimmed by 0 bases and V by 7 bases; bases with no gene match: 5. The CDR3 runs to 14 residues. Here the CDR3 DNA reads TGTGCCAGCAACGGGGGGGAGATCTCCTACGAGCAGTACTTC. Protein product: CASNGGEISYEQYF. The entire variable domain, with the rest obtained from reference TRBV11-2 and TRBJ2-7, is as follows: EAGVAQSPRYKIIEKRQSVAFWCNPISGHATLYWYQQILGQGPKLLIQFQNNGVVDDSQLPKDRFSAERLKGVDSTLKIQPAKLEDSAVYLCASNGGEISYEQYFGPGTRLTVT.

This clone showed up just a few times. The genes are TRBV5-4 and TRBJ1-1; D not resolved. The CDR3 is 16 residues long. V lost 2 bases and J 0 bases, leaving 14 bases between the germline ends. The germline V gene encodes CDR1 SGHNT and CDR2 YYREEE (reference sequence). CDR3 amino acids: CASSLPRPTMNTEAFF. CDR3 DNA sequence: TGTGCCAGCAGCTTACCCCGACCTACGATGAACACTGAAGCTTTCTTT. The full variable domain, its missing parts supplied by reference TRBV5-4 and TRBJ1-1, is ETGVTQSPTHLIKTRGQQVTLRCSSQSGHNTVSWYQQALGQGPQFIFQYYREEENGRGNFPPRFSGLQFPNYSSELNVNALELDDSALYLCASSLPRPTMNTEAFFGQGTRLTVV.

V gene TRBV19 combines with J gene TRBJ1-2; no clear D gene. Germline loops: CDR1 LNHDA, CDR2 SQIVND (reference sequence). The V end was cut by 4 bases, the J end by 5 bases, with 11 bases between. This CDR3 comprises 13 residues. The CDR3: CASSTLFAYGYTF. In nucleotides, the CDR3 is TGTGCCAGTAGTACCTTATTTGCTTATGGCTACACCTTC.